Below, one T cell receptor beta chain is given with its context. TCRdb's copy holds only in-frame clones and misses some; the assay was immunoSEQ multiplex PCR. Of about 180,000 clones in the sample, around 80% were seen once. The source of the sample is a study of blood T cell repertoires in COVID-19. V gave up 0 bases and J gave up 7 bases; unmatched junction bases: 5. Germline V gene data show CDR1 as SGHTA and CDR2 as FQGNSA. The CDR3 contains 14 residues. This receptor was identified in a man aged 70 or older with active or convalescent COVID-19. The V gene is TRBV7-2, the J gene TRBJ1-2, with 7 bases matching TRBD1. Sequencing was carried out using peripheral blood. The CDR3 region has the DNA TGTGCCAGCAGCTTAGCGGACAGGCAGGGTGGCTACACCTTC. Encoded protein: CASSLADRQGGYTF.